This T cell receptor beta chain was observed in a study of PD-1 blockade in classical Hodgkin lymphoma. Study-wide points: Complete responders' diversity at baseline resembled that of newly diagnosed patients.

The V gene lost 6 bases and the J gene lost 2 bases, with 6 bases spanning the gap. Germline CDR1 is MDHEN and CDR2 is SYDVKM. The CDR3 runs to 12 residues. With respect to this clone: The antigen is unknown.

Time point in this sample: cycle 4 day 1 (C4D1), after more than five weeks of nivolumab. No patient escaped relapse after autologous stem cell transplantation, and brentuximab vedotin exposure varied. The CD8+ T cells came from thawed PBMCs through magnetic negative selection. Sequencing was performed with immunoSEQ multiplex PCR; in TCRdb, only in-frame clones are kept and a portion is missing. Of 15,000 to 20,000 clones in the sample, about 88% were seen once. This TCR was sampled from a human donor with classical Hodgkin lymphoma. V is TRBV28 and J is TRBJ2-3; D is unclear. The material sequenced was CD8+ T cells from blood, taken before the fourth cycle of nivolumab. The CDR3 spells CASREYTDTQYF. CDR3 DNA: TGTGCCAGCAGAGAGTACACAGATACGCAGTATTTT.